This TCR beta chain was retrieved from a study of OX40 agonist ivuxolimab in advanced cancers. The wider study: A mean age of approximately 58 years, range about 20 to 79, was recorded, and around 85% were male.

Clones were read by immunoSEQ multiplex PCR, and TCRdb kept only the in-frame ones, dropping some. Of under 20,000 clones detected, roughly 80% appear once; the ten largest clones hold around 28%. Trimming removed 3 bases from V and 6 bases from J, with 15 bases in between. From germline, CDR1 is MNHEY and CDR2 SMNVEV (reference sequence). The CDR3 consists of 15 residues. Only one count was recorded for this clone. Sequencing was performed on CD4+ or CD8+ T cells sorted from blood, taken in a trial of the OX40 agonist ivuxolimab. This sequence joins TRBV27 and TRBJ2-1; D is possibly TRBD2 (7 bases). The receptor was derived from an adult with an advanced solid tumor such as melanoma, head and neck, liver or kidney cancer. The CDR3 bases are TGTGCCAGCAGTTTCGAAGGGGGGGCTAGCAATGAGCAGTTCTTC. This translates into CASSFEGGASNEQFF.